This T cell receptor (beta chain) emerged from a study of cytomegalovirus exposure and HLA in healthy donors. J was trimmed by 7 bases and V by 4 bases; bases with no gene match: 9. CDR1 MNHNS and CDR2 SASEGT come from the germline V gene. CDR3 length equals 14 residues. The study, taken as a whole, reports: A later analysis found TCR association rates differed by HLA locus, highest for DRB1 and lowest for HLA-C.

PCR used 60 Vbeta primers and 13 Jbeta primers. Sequencing was performed with immunoSEQ multiplex PCR; in TCRdb, only in-frame clones are kept and a portion is missing. Its clone listing holds about 87,000 clones. About this clone: Its matching antigen is unknown.

This chain uses TRBV6-1 with TRBJ1-2; 7 bases line up with TRBD1. The clonotype was recovered from a man aged 50 to 60 in good health and CMV-seropositive. Sequenced sample: PBMCs. Here the CDR3 DNA reads TGTGCCAGCAGTGCAAATGACAGGGTCCTTGGCTACACCTTC. It codes for CASSANDRVLGYTF.